The rows below give T cell receptor beta chains drawn from one sample of a study of cytomegalovirus exposure and HLA in healthy donors. Here immunoSEQ multiplex PCR was the method, and the copy in TCRdb shows in-frame clones only, minus some. The sample includes 150,000 to 200,000 clones, around 68% of them seen just once. Sequenced material: PBMCs. These receptors all stem from a man in his forties or fifties in good health and CMV-seronegative. Both conserved end residues are part of each CDR3. The D gene is left open where the match is weak. Not all rows give a size; the values are once, few, many and, for expanded clones, a class.

V gene: TRBV6-5; J gene: TRBJ1-4; clone size: medium-sized; D gene: NA; CDR3 DNA: TGTGCCAGCAGTTACGAACCTACAGGGCTTAATGAAAAACTGTTTTTT; CDR3 protein: CASSYEPTGLNEKLFF
V gene: TRBV7-9; J gene: TRBJ1-2; clone size: NA; D gene: NA; CDR3 DNA: TGTGCCACCCCCCGGGGATATGGCTACACCTTC; CDR3 protein: CATPRGYGYTF
V gene: TRBV5-1; J gene: TRBJ1-1; clone size: NA; D gene: NA; CDR3 DNA: TGCGCCAGCAGCTTGGTCAACAGCATGAACACTGAAGCTTTCTTT; CDR3 protein: CASSLVNSMNTEAFF
V gene: TRBV5-1; J gene: TRBJ1-1; clone size: NA; D gene: NA; CDR3 DNA: TGCGCCAGCAGCTTGTTCAGGGGTCTCACTGAAGCTTTCTTT; CDR3 protein: CASSLFRGLTEAFF
V gene: TRBV2; J gene: TRBJ2-2; clone size: NA; D gene: TRBD2; CDR3 DNA: TGTGCCAGCAGTTACGCTAGCGGGGGAAACGGGGAGCTGTTTTTT; CDR3 protein: CASSYASGGNGELFF
V gene: TRBV10-1; J gene: TRBJ2-7; clone size: NA; D gene: TRBD2; CDR3 DNA: TGCGCCAGCAGTGGGTCACGGACTAGCAGGTCATACGAGCAGTACTTC; CDR3 protein: CASSGSRTSRSYEQYF
V gene: TRBV28; J gene: TRBJ2-7; clone size: NA; D gene: TRBD1; CDR3 DNA: TGTGCCAGCAGTTTATTGCCCGGGACAGGGGCCGAGCAGTACTTC; CDR3 protein: CASSLLPGTGAEQYF
V gene: TRBV6-5; J gene: TRBJ2-1; clone size: NA; D gene: NA; CDR3 DNA: TGTGCCAGCAGTTATGGGGGGAGCTCCTACAATGAGCAGTTCTTC; CDR3 protein: CASSYGGSSYNEQFF
V gene: TRBV28; J gene: TRBJ2-7; clone size: NA; D gene: TRBD1; CDR3 DNA: TGTGCCAGCAGTCTCCACGAGCCGACAGGGGGCTACGAGCAGTACTTC; CDR3 protein: CASSLHEPTGGYEQYF
V gene: TRBV11-3; J gene: TRBJ2-3; clone size: few; D gene: NA; CDR3 DNA: TGTGCCAGCAGCTGGGGGGAAGATACGCAGTATTTT; CDR3 protein: CASSWGEDTQYF
V gene: TRBV7-2; J gene: TRBJ1-5; clone size: few; D gene: NA; CDR3 DNA: TGTGCCAGCAGAATCACAGGATATAGCAATCAGCCCCAGCATTTT; CDR3 protein: CASRITGYSNQPQHF
V gene: TRBV6-1; J gene: TRBJ2-1; clone size: NA; D gene: TRBD1; CDR3 DNA: TGTGCCAGCCGCCGGGACAGGGGGCCCGATGAGCAGTTCTTC; CDR3 protein: CASRRDRGPDEQFF
V gene: TRBV7-2; J gene: TRBJ1-2; clone size: NA; D gene: TRBD1; CDR3 DNA: TGTGCCAGCAGCTTAGACGCGGCAGGGGGCGGCTATGGCTACACCTTC; CDR3 protein: CASSLDAAGGGYGYTF
V gene: TRBV6-5; J gene: TRBJ2-2; clone size: NA; D gene: NA; CDR3 DNA: TGTGCCAGCAGCCTAAAACCGAACACCGGGGAGCTGTTTTTT; CDR3 protein: CASSLKPNTGELFF
V gene: TRBV6-5; J gene: TRBJ2-7; clone size: NA; D gene: TRBD1; CDR3 DNA: TGTGCCAGCACCGCGGACAGGGCCCTCGAGCAGTACTTC; CDR3 protein: CASTADRALEQYF
V gene: TRBV7-9; J gene: TRBJ1-6; clone size: NA; D gene: TRBD1; CDR3 DNA: TGTGCCAGCAGCCTAAGGACAGGGGAGTCACCCCTCCACTTT; CDR3 protein: CASSLRTGESPLHF
V gene: TRBV14; J gene: TRBJ2-7; clone size: NA; D gene: TRBD1; CDR3 DNA: TGTGCCAGCAGCCCCGGGACAGGGCTTAGGGAGCAGTACTTC; CDR3 protein: CASSPGTGLREQYF
V gene: TRBV6-5; J gene: TRBJ2-7; clone size: NA; D gene: TRBD2; CDR3 DNA: TGTGCCAGCAGTTACAACCGGGGGGGGTACGAGCAGTACTTC; CDR3 protein: CASSYNRGGYEQYF
V gene: TRBV2; J gene: TRBJ1-2; clone size: NA; D gene: NA; CDR3 DNA: TGTGCCAGCAGTGAAGCGAAGGGGGGAGGGGACTATGGCTACACCTTC; CDR3 protein: CASSEAKGGGDYGYTF
V gene: TRBV6-5; J gene: TRBJ1-6; clone size: NA; D gene: TRBD1; CDR3 DNA: TGTGCCAGCAGCTCCAACAGGGGCGGTAATTCACCCCTCCACTTT; CDR3 protein: CASSSNRGGNSPLHF
V gene: TRBV28; J gene: TRBJ1-5; clone size: NA; D gene: NA; CDR3 DNA: TGTGCCAGCAGTTTGGTGGCAGACAATCAGCCCCAGCATTTT; CDR3 protein: CASSLVADNQPQHF
V gene: TRBV11-1; J gene: TRBJ2-5; clone size: once; D gene: NA; CDR3 DNA: TGTGCCAGCAGCTTAGTTCCCTTCCAAGAGACCCAGTACTTC; CDR3 protein: CASSLVPFQETQYF
V gene: TRBV5-1; J gene: TRBJ2-2; clone size: NA; D gene: NA; CDR3 DNA: TGCGCCAGCAGCTTCGCAGGGACGAACACCGGGGAGCTGTTTTTT; CDR3 protein: CASSFAGTNTGELFF
V gene: TRBV5-1; J gene: TRBJ2-1; clone size: NA; D gene: NA; CDR3 DNA: TGCGCCAGCAGCTTGGTCGCGGACTACAATGAGCAGTTCTTC; CDR3 protein: CASSLVADYNEQFF
V gene: TRBV5-1; J gene: TRBJ2-7; clone size: NA; D gene: NA; CDR3 DNA: TGCGCCAGCAGCTCCGGAACAGGGAATGATTACGAGCAGTACTTC; CDR3 protein: CASSSGTGNDYEQYF
V gene: TRBV7-8; J gene: TRBJ1-3; clone size: NA; D gene: NA; CDR3 DNA: TGTGCCAGCAGCTTAAACTCGGACAGTTTCTCTGGAAACACCATATATTTT; CDR3 protein: CASSLNSDSFSGNTIYF
V gene: TRBV9; J gene: TRBJ1-1; clone size: NA; D gene: TRBD1; CDR3 DNA: TGTGCCAGCAGCCCGGGACAGGGGAGAGTAGGCACTGAAGCTTTCTTT; CDR3 protein: CASSPGQGRVGTEAFF
V gene: TRBV11-3; J gene: TRBJ1-3; clone size: NA; D gene: TRBD1; CDR3 DNA: TGTGCCAGCAGCGTTTTACCGGGACAGGGTGGGTCCTCTGGAAACACCATATATTTT; CDR3 protein: CASSVLPGQGGSSGNTIYF